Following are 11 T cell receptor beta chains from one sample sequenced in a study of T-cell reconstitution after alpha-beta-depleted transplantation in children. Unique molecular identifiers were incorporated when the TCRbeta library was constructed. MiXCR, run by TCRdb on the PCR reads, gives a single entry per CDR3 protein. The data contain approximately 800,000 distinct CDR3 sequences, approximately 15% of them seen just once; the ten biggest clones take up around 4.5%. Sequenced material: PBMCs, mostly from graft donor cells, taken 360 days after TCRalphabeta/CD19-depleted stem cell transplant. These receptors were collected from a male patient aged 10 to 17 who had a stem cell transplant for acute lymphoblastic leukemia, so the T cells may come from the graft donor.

In nucleotides, the CDR3 is TGTGCCAGCAGCCCCCCCTGGGCCGGAGCGGGGAACACTGAAGCTTTCTTT. Translating gives CASSPPWAGAGNTEAFF. The chain is built from TRBV4-2 and TRBJ1-1, with no clear D. This CDR3 spans 17 amino acids. Germline CDR1 and CDR2: LGHNA and YNFKEQ. V was trimmed by 4 bases and J by 1 base, leaving 19 bases between them.

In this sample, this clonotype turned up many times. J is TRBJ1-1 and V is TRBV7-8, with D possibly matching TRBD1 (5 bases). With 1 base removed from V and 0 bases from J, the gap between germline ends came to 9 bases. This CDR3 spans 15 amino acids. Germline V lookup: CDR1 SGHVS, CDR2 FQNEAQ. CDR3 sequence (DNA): TGTGCCAGCAGCTTAGGTGAGGGGCTGAACACTGAAGCTTTCTTT. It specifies CASSLGEGLNTEAFF.

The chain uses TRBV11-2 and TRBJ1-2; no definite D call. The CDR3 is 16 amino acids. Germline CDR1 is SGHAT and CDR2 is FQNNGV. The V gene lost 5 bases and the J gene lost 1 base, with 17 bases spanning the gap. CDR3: CASSPTWAQLNYGYTF. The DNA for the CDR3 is TGTGCCAGCAGCCCCACATGGGCACAGCTTAACTATGGCTACACCTTC.

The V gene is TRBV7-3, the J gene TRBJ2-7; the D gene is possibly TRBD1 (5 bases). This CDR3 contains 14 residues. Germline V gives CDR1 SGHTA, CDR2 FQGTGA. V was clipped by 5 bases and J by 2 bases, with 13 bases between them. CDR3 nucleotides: TGTGCCAGCAGCCTCCAGGGCGAGGCCTACGAGCAGTACTTC. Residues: CASSLQGEAYEQYF.

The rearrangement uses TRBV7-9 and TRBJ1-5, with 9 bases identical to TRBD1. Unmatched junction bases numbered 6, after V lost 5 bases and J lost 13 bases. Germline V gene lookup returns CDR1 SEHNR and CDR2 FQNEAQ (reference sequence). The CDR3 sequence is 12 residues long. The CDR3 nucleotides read TGTGCCAGCAGCACGGCGGGGACAGGGCAGCATTTT. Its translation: CASSTAGTGQHF. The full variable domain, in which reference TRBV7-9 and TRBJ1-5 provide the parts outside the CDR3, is DTGVSQNPRHKITKRGQNVTFRCDPISEHNRLYWYRQTLGQGPEFLTYFQNEAQLEKSRLLSDRFSAERPKGSFSTLEIQRTEQGDSAMYLCASSTAGTGQHFGDGTRLSIL.

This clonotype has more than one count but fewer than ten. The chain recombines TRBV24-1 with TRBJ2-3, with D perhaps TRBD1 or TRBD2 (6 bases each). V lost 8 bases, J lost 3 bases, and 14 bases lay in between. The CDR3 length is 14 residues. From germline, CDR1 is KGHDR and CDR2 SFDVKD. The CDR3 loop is CATMGGKSTDTQYF. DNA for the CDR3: TGTGCCACCATGGGGGGCAAGAGTACAGATACGCAGTATTTT.

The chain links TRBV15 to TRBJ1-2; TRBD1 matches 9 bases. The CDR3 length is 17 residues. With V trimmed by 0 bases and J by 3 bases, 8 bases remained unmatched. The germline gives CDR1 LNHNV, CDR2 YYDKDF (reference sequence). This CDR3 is CATSRDPGTGSYYGYTF. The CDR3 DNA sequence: TGTGCCACCAGCAGAGATCCAGGGACAGGGAGCTACTATGGCTACACCTTC. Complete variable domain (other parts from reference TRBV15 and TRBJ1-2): DAMVIQNPRYQVTQFGKPVTLSCSQTLNHNVMYWYQQKSSQAPKLLFHYYDKDFNNEADTPDNFQSRRPNTSFCFLDIRSPGLGDTAMYLCATSRDPGTGSYYGYTFGSGTRLTVV.

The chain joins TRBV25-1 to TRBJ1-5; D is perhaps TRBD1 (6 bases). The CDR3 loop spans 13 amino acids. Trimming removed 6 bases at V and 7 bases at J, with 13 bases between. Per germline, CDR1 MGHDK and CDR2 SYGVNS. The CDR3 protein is CASRSGDRQPQHF. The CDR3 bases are TGTGCCAGCAGATCAGGGGACCGCCAGCCCCAGCATTTT.

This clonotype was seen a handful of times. CDR3 sequence reads: CSVVPGLAGTSSYEQYF. CDR3 nucleotide sequence: TGCAGCGTTGTACCGGGACTAGCGGGAACCAGCTCCTACGAGCAGTACTTC. The V gene is TRBV29-1, the J gene TRBJ2-7; 13 bases map to TRBD2. CDR1 SQVTM and CDR2 ANQGSEA come from the germline V gene. This CDR3 region has 17 residues. Trimming took 4 bases from V and 0 from J; bases not matched to a gene: 9.

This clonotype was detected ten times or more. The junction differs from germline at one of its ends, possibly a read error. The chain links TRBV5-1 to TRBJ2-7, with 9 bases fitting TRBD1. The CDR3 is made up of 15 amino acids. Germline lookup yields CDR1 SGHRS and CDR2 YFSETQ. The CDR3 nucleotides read TGTGCCAGCAGCTTAGGGCCGGGACAGGGTTACGAGCAGTACTTC. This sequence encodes CASSLGPGQGYEQYF.

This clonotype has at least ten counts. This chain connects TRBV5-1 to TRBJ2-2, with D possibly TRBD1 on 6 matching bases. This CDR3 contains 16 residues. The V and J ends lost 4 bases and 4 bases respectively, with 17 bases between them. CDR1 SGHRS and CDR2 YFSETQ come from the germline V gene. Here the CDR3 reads CASSETGTTSTGELFF. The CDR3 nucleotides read TGCGCCAGCAGCGAAACCGGGACAACTAGCACCGGGGAGCTGTTTTTT.